This passage covers 7 T cell receptor beta chains from one sample sequenced in a study of cytomegalovirus exposure and HLA in healthy donors. Profiled with immunoSEQ multiplex PCR; TCRdb holds only in-frame clones, not every one. This table holds over 60,000 clones, approximately 96% found once. The sequencing input was PBMCs. The receptors were gathered from a man between 18 and 35 years old in good health and CMV-seronegative.

The CDR3 is CASSYSRQVEQYF. The CDR3 DNA reads as TGTGCCAGCAGTTACTCCAGACAGGTCGAGCAGTACTTC. This chain links TRBV6-5 with TRBJ2-7, with D tentatively TRBD1 (6 bases). Trimming pared 0 bases from V and 6 bases from J, leaving 9 bases between. Germline V gene lookup returns CDR1 MNHEY and CDR2 SVGAGI. This CDR3 has 13 residues.

The chain carries TRBV5-6 and TRBJ2-1, with 13 bases fitting TRBD2. The J segment lost 4 bases and the V segment lost 2 bases, leaving 9 bases of the junction unmatched. The length of the CDR3 is 18 residues. Germline CDR1 reads SGHDT; CDR2 reads YYEEEE. CDR3 sequence: CASSFEGLAGFNYNEQFF. The CDR3 DNA is TGTGCCAGCAGCTTCGAGGGACTAGCGGGATTTAATTACAATGAGCAGTTCTTC.

The chain has TRBV5-1 and TRBJ2-3, with unresolved D. With 4 bases removed from V and 2 bases from J, the gap between germline ends came to 5 bases. Germline V lookup: CDR1 SGHRS, CDR2 YFSETQ. CDR3 size: 12 residues. CDR3 in amino acids: CASSLFTDTQYF. CDR3 nucleotide sequence: TGCGCCAGCAGCCTGTTCACAGATACGCAGTATTTT.

The V and J genes are TRBV27 and TRBJ2-5, with D perhaps matching TRBD1 (6 bases). The germline V gene encodes CDR1 MNHEY and CDR2 SMNVEV (reference sequence). The CDR3 extends over 14 amino acids. V was cut by 0 bases and J by 4 bases, with 9 bases left in between. This CDR3 reads CASSLSVGGETQYF. The CDR3 bases are TGTGCCAGCAGTTTATCGGTAGGGGGAGAGACCCAGTACTTC.

The chain links TRBV6-5 to TRBJ1-5, with 7 bases that match TRBD1. The CDR3 runs to 15 residues. CDR1 and CDR2 from the germline V gene are MNHEY and SVGAGI. Trimming removed 0 bases from V and 7 bases from J; junction bases left unmatched: 6. CDR3 loop: CASSYSWQGDQPQHF. For the CDR3, the DNA is TGTGCCAGCAGTTACTCGTGGCAGGGGGACCAGCCCCAGCATTTT.

The V and J genes are TRBV12-5 and TRBJ2-7, with a tentative D call TRBD2 (7 bases). The germline V gene has CDR1 LGHNT and CDR2 FRNRAP. The CDR3 length is 13 residues. The V and J ends lost 6 bases and 7 bases respectively, with 16 bases between them. The CDR3 region is CASGNGGGGEQYF. The CDR3 DNA is TGTGCTAGTGGCAATGGGGGAGGGGGAGAGCAGTACTTC.

This clone has only one observation. The gene calls are TRBV7-9 and TRBJ1-2; D not certain. Per germline, CDR1 SEHNR and CDR2 FQNEAQ (reference sequence). V was pared by 5 bases and J by 5 bases, with 9 bases between. This CDR3 region has 12 residues. CDR3 amino acids: CASSRTEYGYTF. CDR3 DNA sequence: TGTGCCAGCAGCCGTACAGAGTATGGCTACACCTTC.